Below, 12 T cell receptor beta chains from the same sample are listed, as sequenced in a study of blood T cell repertoires in COVID-19. Only in-frame clones appear in the TCRdb table, and some are missing; sequencing was by immunoSEQ multiplex PCR. This table has fewer than 250,000 clones, roughly nine tenths appearing once. Sequencing was carried out using PBMCs or T cells enriched from blood (not recorded which). These receptors were obtained from a man aged 25-45 years who had recovered from COVID-19.

The V gene is TRBV27, the J gene TRBJ1-5; the D is unclear. The germline V gene has CDR1 MNHEY and CDR2 SMNVEV (reference sequence). The CDR3 has 14 residues. Trimming shortened V by 3 bases and J by 3 bases, and 9 bases separated the two germline ends. As DNA, the CDR3 is TGTGCCAGCAGTTTTGCCGGGGTCAATCAGCCCCAGCATTTT. Its translation is CASSFAGVNQPQHF.

The chain links TRBV7-5 to TRBJ2-5; the D call of TRBD1 is as the table states it, not checked on the DNA. TRBV7-5 is termed a pseudogene. The CDR3 is 16 residues long. Here the CDR3 reads CARSLWGQGLKETQYF. Here the CDR3 DNA reads TGTGCCAGAAGCTTATGGGGACAAGGGCTCAAGGAGACCCAGTACTTC.

The V and J genes are TRBV2 and TRBJ1-6; 8 nucleotides line up with TRBD1. Trimming cost V 7 bases and J 11 bases; bases outside gene matches: 13. Germline V gives CDR1 SNHLY, CDR2 FYNNEI. CDR3 length: 15 amino acids. CDR3 sequence reads: CASTTDGQGMTPLHF. As DNA, the CDR3 is TGTGCCAGCACCACAGATGGACAGGGTATGACACCCCTCCACTTT.

The CDR3 bases are TGCGCCAGCAGCTTCGGGGGTAGCTCCTACAATGAGCAGTTCTTC. Amino acid sequence: CASSFGGSSYNEQFF. The chain has TRBV5-1 and TRBJ2-1; a weak D match, TRBD2 (6 bases). Germline CDR1 reads SGHRS; CDR2 reads YFSETQ. Trimming stripped 2 bases from V and 0 bases from J, with 9 bases between. The CDR3 covers 15 residues.

The genes are TRBV18 and TRBJ2-3, with 7 bases fitting TRBD2. The CDR3 has 15 amino acids. CDR1 is KGHSH and CDR2 is LQKENI in the germline V gene. After removal of 2 bases from V and 4 bases from J, the junction contained 6 bases not matched to a gene. The DNA of the CDR3 is TGTGCCAGCTCACCATCGAGACTAGCCGCAGATACGCAGTATTTT. Translated: CASSPSRLAADTQYF.

The chain uses TRBV5-1 and TRBJ2-3, with a tentative D call TRBD2 (6 bases). The CDR3 runs 17 residues. V lost 0 bases, J lost 2 bases, and 16 bases lay in between. The germline gives CDR1 SGHRS, CDR2 YFSETQ. The CDR3 spells CASSLAGSSAFTDTQYF. CDR3 nucleotides: TGCGCCAGCAGCTTGGCCGGGTCTAGCGCCTTCACAGATACGCAGTATTTT.

The chain couples TRBV4-2 to TRBJ1-4; 9 bases map to TRBD1. Germline lookup yields CDR1 LGHNA and CDR2 YNFKEQ. V lost 3 bases to trimming and J lost 6 bases; unmatched junction nucleotides: 5. The CDR3 runs 15 residues. The CDR3 here is CASSHYRDRDEKLFF. The DNA of the CDR3 is TGTGCCAGCAGCCACTACCGGGACAGGGATGAAAAACTGTTTTTT.

The chain uses TRBV30 and TRBJ1-2, with TRBD1 matching 10 bases. The CDR3 is 12 amino acids. Trimming removed 5 bases from V and 5 bases from J; junction bases left unmatched: 2. In germline, CDR1 is GTSNPN, CDR2 SVGIG (reference sequence). CDR3 residues: CAWGTGEYGYTF. The CDR3 nucleotides read TGTGCCTGGGGGACAGGGGAGTATGGCTACACCTTC.

In DNA form, the CDR3 reads TGTGCCTGGAGTGTAACAGGCTATGGCTACACCTTC. The encoded protein is CAWSVTGYGYTF. The chain employs TRBV30 and TRBJ1-2; maybe TRBD1 (5 bases). CDR3 length: 12 amino acids. V lost 0 bases to trimming and J lost 4 bases, with 6 bases between them. Germline V CDR1 and CDR2: GTSNPN, SVGIG (reference sequence). Complete variable domain (other parts from reference TRBV30 and TRBJ1-2): SQTIHQWPATLVQPVGSPLSLECTVEGTSNPNLYWYRQAAGRGLQLLFYSVGIGQISSEVPQNLSASRPQDRQFILSSKKLLLSDSGFYLCAWSVTGYGYTFGSGTRLTVV.

This rearrangement joins TRBV3-1 (or the pseudogene TRBV3-2) to TRBJ2-7, with TRBD2 matching over 7 bases. The CDR3 is 14 residues long. Trimming at V came to 5 bases and at J to 7 bases, leaving 11 bases not matched to a gene. CDR1 LGHDT and CDR2 YNNKEL come from the germline V gene (reference sequence). DNA of the CDR3: TGTGCCAGCAGCGGCGGGGGACTACCCTGGGAGCAGTACTTC. Translated, it gives CASSGGGLPWEQYF.

The chain carries TRBV11-2 and TRBJ1-1, with 10 positions matching TRBD1. After removal of 1 base from V and 8 bases from J, the junction contained 7 bases not matched to a gene. Germline values: CDR1 SGHAT, CDR2 FQNNGV. The CDR3 runs 15 residues. The CDR3 nucleotides read TGTGCCAGCAGCTTAGTTTTATGGGGACAGGGGGAAGCTTTCTTT. The encoded protein is CASSLVLWGQGEAFF.

The chain is built from TRBV7-6 and TRBJ2-2; 12 bases agree with TRBD2. This CDR3 region has 15 residues. Germline CDR1 reads SGHVS; CDR2 reads FNYEAQ. The J segment lost 5 bases and the V segment lost 5 bases, leaving 3 bases of the junction unmatched. The CDR3, as DNA: TGTGCCAGCAGCCCCGGGACTAGCGGGACCGGGGAGCTGTTTTTT. Amino acids: CASSPGTSGTGELFF. Supplemented by reference TRBV7-6 and TRBJ2-2, the full variable domain reads GAGVSQSPRYKVTKRGQDVALRCDPISGHVSLYWYRQALGQGPEFLTYFNYEAQQDKSGLPNDRFSAERPEGSISTLTIQRTEQRDSAMYRCASSPGTSGTGELFFGEGSRLTVL.